This T cell receptor beta chain came from a study of cytomegalovirus exposure and HLA in healthy donors. Study observations and caveats: Later on, analysis showed that most CMV-associated TCR beta chains appeared to be HLA-restricted. An analysis was carried out at a later point. It showed that HLA-associated TCR beta chains were more clonally expanded than equally common non-associated chains.

60 Vbeta and 13 Jbeta primers were used in PCR. Libraries were prepared by immunoSEQ multiplex PCR; TCRdb keeps only in-frame clonotypes and omits some of them. The sample has 120,000 to 150,000 clones, roughly 81% seen once. Worth noting for this clone: Its antigen is not known.

The CDR3 has 15 amino acids. Sequenced: PBMCs. This clonotype was sampled from a female donor in good health and CMV-seronegative. V and J are TRBV12-2 and TRBJ2-6; the table calls TRBD1, which could not be checked here. TRBV12-2 is deemed a pseudogene. Written as DNA, the CDR3 is TGTGCAAGTCGAACAGGGGTATATGGGGCCAACGTCCTGACTTTC. Residues: CASRTGVYGANVLTF.